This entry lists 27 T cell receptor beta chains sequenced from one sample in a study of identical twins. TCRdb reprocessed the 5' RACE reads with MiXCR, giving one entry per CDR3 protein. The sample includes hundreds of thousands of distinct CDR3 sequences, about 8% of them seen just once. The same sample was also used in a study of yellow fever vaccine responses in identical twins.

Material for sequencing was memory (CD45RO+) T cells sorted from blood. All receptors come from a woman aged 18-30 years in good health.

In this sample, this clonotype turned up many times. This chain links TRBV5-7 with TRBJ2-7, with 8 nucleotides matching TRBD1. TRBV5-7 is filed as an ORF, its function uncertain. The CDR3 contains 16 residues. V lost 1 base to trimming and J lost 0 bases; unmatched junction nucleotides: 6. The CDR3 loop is CASSLSPGTGSYEQYF. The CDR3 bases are TGTGCCAGCAGCTTGAGTCCCGGGACAGGCTCCTACGAGCAGTACTTC.

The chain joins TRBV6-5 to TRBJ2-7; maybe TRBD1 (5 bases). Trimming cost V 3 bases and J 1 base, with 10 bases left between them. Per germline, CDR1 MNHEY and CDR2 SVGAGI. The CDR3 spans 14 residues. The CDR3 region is CASSYQDSSYEQYV. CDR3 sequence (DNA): TGTGCCAGCAGTTATCAAGACAGTTCCTACGAGCAGTACGTC.

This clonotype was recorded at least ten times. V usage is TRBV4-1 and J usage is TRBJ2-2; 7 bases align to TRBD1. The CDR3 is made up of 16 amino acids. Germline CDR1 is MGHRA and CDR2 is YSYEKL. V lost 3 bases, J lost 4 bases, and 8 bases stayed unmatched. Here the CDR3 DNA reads TGCGCCAGCAGCCAGGCACATAGACAGGGCACCGGGGAGCTGTTTTTT. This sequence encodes CASSQAHRQGTGELFF.

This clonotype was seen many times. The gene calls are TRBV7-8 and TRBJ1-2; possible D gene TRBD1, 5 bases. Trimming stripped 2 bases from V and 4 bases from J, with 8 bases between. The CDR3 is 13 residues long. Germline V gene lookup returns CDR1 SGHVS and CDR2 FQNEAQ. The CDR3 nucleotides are TGTGCCAGCAGCTTATCAGGGCTCTATGGCTACACCTTC. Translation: CASSLSGLYGYTF.

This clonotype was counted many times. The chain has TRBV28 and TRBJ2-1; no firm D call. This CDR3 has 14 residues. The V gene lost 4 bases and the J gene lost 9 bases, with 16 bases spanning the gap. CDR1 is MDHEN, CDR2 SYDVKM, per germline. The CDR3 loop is CASSSHLGRGEQFF. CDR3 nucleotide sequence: TGTGCCAGCAGTTCCCACCTGGGTAGAGGTGAGCAGTTCTTC.

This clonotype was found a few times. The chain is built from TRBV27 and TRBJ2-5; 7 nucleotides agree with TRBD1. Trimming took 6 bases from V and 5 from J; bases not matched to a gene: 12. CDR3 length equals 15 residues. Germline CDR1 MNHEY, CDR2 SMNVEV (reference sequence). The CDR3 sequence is CASRADRDSRETQYF. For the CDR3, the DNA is TGTGCCAGCAGAGCTGACCGGGACAGCCGGGAGACCCAGTACTTC.

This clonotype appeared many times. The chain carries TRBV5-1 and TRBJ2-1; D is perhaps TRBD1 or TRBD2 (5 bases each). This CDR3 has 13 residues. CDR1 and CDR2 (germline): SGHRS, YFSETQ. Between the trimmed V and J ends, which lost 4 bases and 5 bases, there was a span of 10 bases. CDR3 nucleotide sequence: TGCGCCAGCAGCCCGGGGACCGACAATGAGCAGTTCTTC. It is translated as CASSPGTDNEQFF. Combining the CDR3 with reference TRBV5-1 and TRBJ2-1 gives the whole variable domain KAGVTQTPRYLIKTRGQQVTLSCSPISGHRSVSWYQQTPGQGLQFLFEYFSETQRNKGNFPGRFSGRQFSNSRSEMNVSTLELGDSALYLCASSPGTDNEQFFGPGTRLTVL.

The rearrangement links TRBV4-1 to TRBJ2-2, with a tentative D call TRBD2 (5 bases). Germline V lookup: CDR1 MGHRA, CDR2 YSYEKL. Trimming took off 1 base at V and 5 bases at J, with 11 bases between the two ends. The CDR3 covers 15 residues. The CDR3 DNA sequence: TGCGCCAGCAGCCAAGTAGTATCGGGAACCGGGGAGCTGTTTTTT. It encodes CASSQVVSGTGELFF.

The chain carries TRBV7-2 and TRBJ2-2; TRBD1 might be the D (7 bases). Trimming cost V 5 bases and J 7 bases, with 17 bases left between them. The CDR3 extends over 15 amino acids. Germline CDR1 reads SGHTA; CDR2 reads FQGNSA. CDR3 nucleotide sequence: TGTGCCAGCAGCCCCGTGCCAGGGGGAGGCGGGGAGCTGTTTTTT. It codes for CASSPVPGGGGELFF.

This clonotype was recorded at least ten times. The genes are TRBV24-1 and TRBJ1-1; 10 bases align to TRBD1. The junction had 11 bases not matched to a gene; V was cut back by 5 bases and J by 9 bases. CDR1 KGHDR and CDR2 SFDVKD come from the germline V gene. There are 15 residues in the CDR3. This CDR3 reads CATSGPGQGREKAFF. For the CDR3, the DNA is TGTGCCACCAGTGGCCCGGGACAGGGGCGGGAAAAAGCTTTCTTT.

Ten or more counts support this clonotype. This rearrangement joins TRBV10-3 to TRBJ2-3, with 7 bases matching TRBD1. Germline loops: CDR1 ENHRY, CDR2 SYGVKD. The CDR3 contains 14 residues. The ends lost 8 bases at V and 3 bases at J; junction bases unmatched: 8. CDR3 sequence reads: CAIGSGTETDTQYF. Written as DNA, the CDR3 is TGTGCCATCGGGTCCGGGACAGAGACAGATACGCAGTATTTT.

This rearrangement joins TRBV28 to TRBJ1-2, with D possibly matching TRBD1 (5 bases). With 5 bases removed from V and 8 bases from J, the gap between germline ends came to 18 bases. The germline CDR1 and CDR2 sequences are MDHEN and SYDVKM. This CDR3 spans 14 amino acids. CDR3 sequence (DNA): TGTGCCAGCAGTCCCACCCCGGACACGGGCGGCTACACCTTC. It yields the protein CASSPTPDTGGYTF.

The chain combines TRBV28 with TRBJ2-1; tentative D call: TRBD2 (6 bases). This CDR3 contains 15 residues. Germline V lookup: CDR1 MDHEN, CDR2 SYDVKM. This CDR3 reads CAPRPGSGDYNEQFF. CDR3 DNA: TGTGCTCCTAGACCGGGTAGCGGAGATTACAATGAGCAGTTCTTC. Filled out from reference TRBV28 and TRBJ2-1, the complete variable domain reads DVKVTQSSRYLVKRTGEKVFLECVQDMDHENMFWYRQDPGLGLRLIYFSYDVKMKEKGDIPEGYSVSREKKERFSLILESASTNQTSMYLCAPRPGSGDYNEQFFGPGTRLTVL.

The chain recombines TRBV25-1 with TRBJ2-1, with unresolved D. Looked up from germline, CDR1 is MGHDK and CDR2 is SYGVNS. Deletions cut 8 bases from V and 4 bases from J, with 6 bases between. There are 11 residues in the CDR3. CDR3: CASLAYNEQFF. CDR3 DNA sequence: TGTGCCAGCTTGGCTTACAATGAGCAGTTCTTC.

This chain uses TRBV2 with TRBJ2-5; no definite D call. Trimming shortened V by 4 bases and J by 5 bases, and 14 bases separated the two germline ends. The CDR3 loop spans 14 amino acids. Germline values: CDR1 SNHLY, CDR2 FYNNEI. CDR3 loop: CASSGYPAGETQYF. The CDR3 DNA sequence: TGTGCCAGCAGTGGATATCCAGCTGGGGAGACCCAGTACTTC.

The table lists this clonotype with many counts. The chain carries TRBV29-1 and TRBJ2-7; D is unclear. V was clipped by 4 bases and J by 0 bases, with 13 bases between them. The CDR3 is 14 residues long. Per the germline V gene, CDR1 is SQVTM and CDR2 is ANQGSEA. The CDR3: CSVVLADSSYEQYF. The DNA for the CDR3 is TGCAGCGTTGTGCTTGCGGATAGCTCCTACGAGCAGTACTTC.

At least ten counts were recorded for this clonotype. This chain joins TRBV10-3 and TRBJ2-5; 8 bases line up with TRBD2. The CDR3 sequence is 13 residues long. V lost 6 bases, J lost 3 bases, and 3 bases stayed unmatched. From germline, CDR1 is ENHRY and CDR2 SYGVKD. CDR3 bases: TGTGCCATCAGGCCAGCGGGAGAAGAGACCCAGTACTTC. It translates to CAIRPAGEETQYF.

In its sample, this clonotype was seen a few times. The CDR3 here is CASSPKERGKSSYNEQFF. The DNA of the CDR3 is TGTGCCAGCAGCCCGAAAGAGCGGGGGAAAAGCTCCTACAATGAGCAGTTCTTC. The chain is built from TRBV7-8 and TRBJ2-1; 8 bases are a match to TRBD2. Germline V lookup: CDR1 SGHVS, CDR2 FQNEAQ. V lost 5 bases to trimming and J lost 0 bases; unmatched junction nucleotides: 12. The CDR3 runs 18 residues.

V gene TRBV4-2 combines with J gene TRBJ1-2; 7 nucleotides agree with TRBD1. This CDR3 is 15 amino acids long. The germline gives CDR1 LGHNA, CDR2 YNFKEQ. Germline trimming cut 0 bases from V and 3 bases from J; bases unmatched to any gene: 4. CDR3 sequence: CASSQDTQGDYGYTF. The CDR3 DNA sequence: TGTGCCAGCAGCCAAGATACGCAGGGGGACTATGGCTACACCTTC.

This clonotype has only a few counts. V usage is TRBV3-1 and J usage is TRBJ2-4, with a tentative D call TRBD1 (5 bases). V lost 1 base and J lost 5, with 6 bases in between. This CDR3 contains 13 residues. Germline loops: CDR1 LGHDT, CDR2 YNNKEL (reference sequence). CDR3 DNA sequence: TGTGCCAGCAGCCAAGGGGGCCAAAACATTCAGTACTTC. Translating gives CASSQGGQNIQYF.

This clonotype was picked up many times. CDR3 region: CASREGVNTGELFF. The CDR3 bases are TGTGCCAGCAGGGAGGGGGTGAACACCGGGGAGCTGTTTTTT. The rearrangement uses TRBV6-1 and TRBJ2-2; either TRBD1 or TRBD2 may supply D (6 bases each). The length of the CDR3 is 14 residues. V was cut by 6 bases and J by 1 base, with 9 bases left in between. Germline-derived CDR1 and CDR2 are MNHNS and SASEGT.

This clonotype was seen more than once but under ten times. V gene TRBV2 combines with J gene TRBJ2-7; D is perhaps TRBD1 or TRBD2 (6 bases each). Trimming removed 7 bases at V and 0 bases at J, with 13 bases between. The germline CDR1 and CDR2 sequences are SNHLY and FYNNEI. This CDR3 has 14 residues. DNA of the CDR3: TGTGCCAGCATTAGCGGACAGTCCTCCTACGAGCAGTACGTC. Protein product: CASISGQSSYEQYV.

The CDR3 protein is CASSYRDIGAETQYF. The CDR3 nucleotides read TGCGCCAGCAGTTACCGGGACATCGGGGCGGAGACCCAGTACTTC. The chain is built from TRBV23-1 and TRBJ2-5, with D possibly TRBD1 on 6 matching bases. TRBV23-1 is annotated as an ORF whose role is uncertain. This CDR3 is built from 15 residues. The V end lost 5 bases, the J end lost 5 bases, and 18 bases lay between the germline ends.

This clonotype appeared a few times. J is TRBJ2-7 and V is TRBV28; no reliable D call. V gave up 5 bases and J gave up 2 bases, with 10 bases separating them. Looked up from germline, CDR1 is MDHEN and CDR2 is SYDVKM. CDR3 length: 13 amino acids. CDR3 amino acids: CASSRRITYEQYF. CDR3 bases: TGTGCCAGCAGTCGCAGGATTACCTACGAGCAGTACTTC.

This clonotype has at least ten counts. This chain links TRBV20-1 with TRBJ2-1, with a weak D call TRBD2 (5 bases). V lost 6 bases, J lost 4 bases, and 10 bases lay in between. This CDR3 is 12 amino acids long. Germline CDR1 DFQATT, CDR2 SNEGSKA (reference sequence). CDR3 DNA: TGCAGTGCCGAACTAGGGTACAATGAGCAGTTCTTC. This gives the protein CSAELGYNEQFF.

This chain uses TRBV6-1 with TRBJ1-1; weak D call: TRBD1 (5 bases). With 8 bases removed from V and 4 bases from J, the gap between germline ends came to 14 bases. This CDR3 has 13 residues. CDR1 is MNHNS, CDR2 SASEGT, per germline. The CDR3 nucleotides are TGTGCCAGCGCTGACAGATATGCCACTGAAGCTTTCTTT. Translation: CASADRYATEAFF.

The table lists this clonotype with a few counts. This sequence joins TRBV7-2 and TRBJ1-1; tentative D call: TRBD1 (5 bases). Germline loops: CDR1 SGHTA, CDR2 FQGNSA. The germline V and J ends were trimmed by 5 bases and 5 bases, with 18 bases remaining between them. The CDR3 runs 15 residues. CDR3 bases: TGTGCCAGCAGCGTACAGGCGGGGGGTTGGACTGAAGCTTTCTTT. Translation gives CASSVQAGGWTEAFF.